The 20 T cell receptor beta chains listed next were all sequenced from one sample in a study of blood T cell repertoires in COVID-19. Repertoires were generated with immunoSEQ multiplex PCR, while TCRdb's copy carries only in-frame clones and drops some. The sample holds roughly 260,000 clones, about nine tenths seen once. The sequencing input was peripheral blood. The receptors were gathered from a person aged 18-29 years with COVID-19, enrolled during active disease.

The chain combines TRBV7-9 with TRBJ1-5; possibly TRBD1 for D (5 bases). Per the germline V gene, CDR1 is SEHNR and CDR2 is FQNEAQ (reference sequence). The CDR3 consists of 14 residues. Trimming stripped 1 base from V and 5 bases from J, with 9 bases between. The CDR3 DNA reads TGTGCCAGCAGCTTAGGACAGCCCTATCAGCCCCAGCATTTT. Translated, it gives CASSLGQPYQPQHF.

This clone appeared once. This chain connects TRBV2 to TRBJ1-1, with D possibly being TRBD1 (5 bases). This CDR3 contains 13 residues. The V gene lost 4 bases and the J gene lost 1 base, with 7 bases spanning the gap. CDR1 is SNHLY, CDR2 FYNNEI, per germline. CDR3 nucleotides: TGTGCCAGCAGTGCACAGGCGAACACTGAAGCTTTCTTT. Amino acid sequence: CASSAQANTEAFF.

This clone was recorded only once. This chain connects TRBV11-3 to TRBJ1-1; TRBD1 is a possible D gene (6 bases). The V end was cut by 4 bases, the J end by 7 bases, with 16 bases between. Germline V gives CDR1 SGHNT, CDR2 YENEEA. This CDR3 has 14 amino acids. The CDR3 is CASSSGPQGGEAFF. The CDR3 bases are TGTGCCAGCAGCTCCGGGCCTCAAGGGGGTGAAGCTTTCTTT.

The CDR3: CASSLGGQGNQPQHF. CDR3 nucleotides: TGTGCCAGCAGCTTGGGGGGACAGGGGAATCAGCCCCAGCATTTT. The rearrangement joins TRBV5-6 to TRBJ1-5; 10 bases map to TRBD1. This CDR3 has 15 amino acids. The V gene's germline CDR1 is SGHDT and CDR2 YYEEEE. Trimming took 0 bases from V and 4 from J; bases not matched to a gene: 1.

This rearrangement joins TRBV7-9 to TRBJ2-7, with D hard to call. Germline V lookup: CDR1 SEHNR, CDR2 FQNEAQ (reference sequence). Deletions cut 4 bases from V and 0 bases from J, with 4 bases between. This CDR3 is 12 amino acids long. Here the CDR3 reads CASSWASYEQYF. The DNA of the CDR3 is TGTGCCAGCAGCTGGGCCTCCTACGAGCAGTACTTC.

This clone was seen a single time. The J gene is TRBJ1-1, the V gene TRBV5-1; 12 bases map to TRBD1. Trimming removed 2 bases from V and 0 bases from J; junction bases left unmatched: 2. Germline-derived CDR1 and CDR2 are SGHRS and YFSETQ. CDR3 length equals 16 residues. The CDR3 region has the DNA TGCGCCAGCAGCTTCGGGACAGGGGGCATGAACACTGAAGCTTTCTTT. As protein: CASSFGTGGMNTEAFF.

The chain is built from TRBV5-4 and TRBJ1-6; D possibly corresponds to TRBD1 (5 bases). The CDR3 covers 17 residues. Germline CDR1 is SGHNT and CDR2 is YYREEE (reference sequence). The V and J ends lost 4 bases and 0 bases respectively, with 14 bases between them. The CDR3 DNA follows: TGTGCCAGCAGCAGCAGACAGTTCAGCTCCTATAATTCACCCCTCCACTTT. Protein: CASSSRQFSSYNSPLHF.

This rearrangement joins TRBV10-2 to TRBJ2-3, with a possible D match to TRBD2 (5 bases). V dropped 2 bases and J dropped 2 bases, with 8 bases sitting between them. The CDR3 covers 14 residues. Germline V gene sequence: CDR1 WSHSY, CDR2 SAAADI. The DNA of the CDR3 is TGCGCCAGCAGTGAGGGACTTTCCACAGATACGCAGTATTTT. Amino acids: CASSEGLSTDTQYF.

The chain is built from TRBV6-2 or TRBV6-3 and TRBJ2-5, with TRBD2 identical over 10 bases. This CDR3 contains 17 residues. J lost 5 bases, V lost 2 bases, and 11 bases had no gene match. Looked up from germline, CDR1 is MNHEY and CDR2 is SVGEGT. CDR3 protein: CASSYRGLAGVGETQYF. CDR3 coding DNA: TGTGCCAGCAGTTACCGTGGTCTAGCGGGAGTCGGGGAGACCCAGTACTTC.

The J gene is TRBJ2-1, the V gene TRBV19; possible D gene TRBD1, 6 bases. Between the trimmed V and J ends, which lost 7 bases and 15 bases, there was a span of 16 bases. The CDR3 contains 11 residues. Per germline, CDR1 LNHDA and CDR2 SQIVND (reference sequence). Here the CDR3 DNA reads TGTGCCAGTACTTGGGGACAAGCATGGTTCTTC. It codes for CASTWGQAWFF.

V and J are TRBV19 and TRBJ2-7; TRBD2 aligns across 8 bases. The V gene's germline CDR1 is LNHDA and CDR2 SQIVND (reference sequence). With V trimmed by 5 bases and J by 4 bases, 7 bases remained unmatched. The CDR3 runs 14 residues. The CDR3: CASSVGLVGYEQYF. The CDR3 DNA follows: TGTGCCAGTAGTGTGGGACTAGTAGGTTACGAGCAGTACTTC.

CDR3 protein: CASSEQGGNEQFF. DNA of the CDR3: TGTGCCAGCAGTGAACAGGGGGGCAATGAGCAGTTCTTC. The chain joins TRBV6-1 to TRBJ2-1, with D maybe TRBD1 (7 bases). This CDR3 comprises 13 residues. From germline, CDR1 is MNHNS and CDR2 SASEGT. V gave up 2 bases and J gave up 6 bases, with 8 bases separating them.

The chain recombines TRBV5-6 with TRBJ1-1; TRBD1 agrees at 8 bases. This CDR3 is built from 14 residues. The germline gives CDR1 SGHDT, CDR2 YYEEEE. J gave up 1 base and V 3 bases, and 2 bases lay outside the gene matches. DNA for the CDR3: TGTGCCAGCAGCTACGGACAGGGGAACACTGAAGCTTTCTTT. It specifies CASSYGQGNTEAFF.

The V gene is TRBV2, the J gene TRBJ2-5; the match to TRBD1 covers 8 bases. Germline CDR1 reads SNHLY; CDR2 reads FYNNEI. The CDR3 is 15 amino acids. After removal of 7 bases from V and 2 bases from J, the junction contained 9 bases not matched to a gene. DNA of the CDR3: TGTGCCAGCAATACCCCAGGGGGCTATCAAGAGACCCAGTACTTC. This translates into CASNTPGGYQETQYF.

This sequence joins TRBV5-4 and TRBJ1-3; a possible D gene is TRBD1 (6 bases). Germline lookup yields CDR1 SGHNT and CDR2 YYREEE (reference sequence). The CDR3 runs 14 residues. Trimming left V 3 bases short and J 4 bases short, with 11 bases between. CDR3 sequence reads: CASSSQGPGNTIYF. In DNA, the CDR3 is TGTGCCAGCAGCTCACAGGGTCCGGGAAACACCATATATTTT.

This chain joins TRBV7-9 and TRBJ2-6; D is possibly TRBD1 (5 bases). V was trimmed by 2 bases and J by 3 bases, leaving 8 bases between them. CDR3 length equals 15 residues. Germline V gene data show CDR1 as SEHNR and CDR2 as FQNEAQ (reference sequence). In nucleotides, the CDR3 is TGTGCCAGCAGCTTATCAGGGTATGGGGCCAACGTCCTGACTTTC. This codes for CASSLSGYGANVLTF.

The genes are TRBV7-2 and TRBJ2-1, with D perhaps TRBD2 (5 bases). With 4 bases removed from V and 0 bases from J, the gap between germline ends came to 7 bases. This CDR3 spans 14 amino acids. Germline CDR1 reads SGHTA; CDR2 reads FQGNSA. CDR3 DNA: TGTGCCAGCAGCTACCGGGACTCCTACAATGAGCAGTTCTTC. Its protein is CASSYRDSYNEQFF. Based on the CDR3 plus reference TRBV7-2 and TRBJ2-1, the full variable domain is GAGVSQSPSNKVTEKGKDVELRCDPISGHTALYWYRQSLGQGLEFLIYFQGNSAPDKSGLPSDRFSAERTGGSVSTLTIQRTQQEDSAVYLCASSYRDSYNEQFFGPGTRLTVL.

This clone was detected a few times. The rearrangement links TRBV3-1 (or the pseudogene TRBV3-2) to TRBJ2-7, with 11 bases matching TRBD2. J lost 0 bases, V lost 4 bases, and 14 bases had no gene match. The germline V gene encodes CDR1 LGHDT and CDR2 YNNKEL (reference sequence). This CDR3 is built from 19 residues. The CDR3 reads CASSPPQGGTSGSSYEQYF. In DNA, the CDR3 is TGTGCCAGCAGCCCGCCCCAGGGCGGGACTAGCGGCAGCTCCTACGAGCAGTACTTC.

The rearrangement links TRBV6-5 to TRBJ1-5, with D maybe TRBD1 (5 bases). V gave up 0 bases and J gave up 6 bases, with 12 bases separating them. Per the germline V gene, CDR1 is MNHEY and CDR2 is SVGAGI. This CDR3 region has 15 residues. In nucleotides, the CDR3 is TGTGCCAGCAGTTACTCCGCCCGGGGGACTCAGCCCCAGCATTTT. It encodes CASSYSARGTQPQHF.

This clone was seen a single time. The V and J genes are TRBV30 and TRBJ2-1; D is uncertain. The CDR3 extends over 11 amino acids. Germline-derived CDR1 and CDR2 are GTSNPN and SVGIG (reference sequence). Trimming removed 4 bases at V and 5 bases at J, with 6 bases between. The CDR3 here is CAWTENNEQFF. The CDR3 coding sequence is TGTGCCTGGACCGAGAACAATGAGCAGTTCTTC.